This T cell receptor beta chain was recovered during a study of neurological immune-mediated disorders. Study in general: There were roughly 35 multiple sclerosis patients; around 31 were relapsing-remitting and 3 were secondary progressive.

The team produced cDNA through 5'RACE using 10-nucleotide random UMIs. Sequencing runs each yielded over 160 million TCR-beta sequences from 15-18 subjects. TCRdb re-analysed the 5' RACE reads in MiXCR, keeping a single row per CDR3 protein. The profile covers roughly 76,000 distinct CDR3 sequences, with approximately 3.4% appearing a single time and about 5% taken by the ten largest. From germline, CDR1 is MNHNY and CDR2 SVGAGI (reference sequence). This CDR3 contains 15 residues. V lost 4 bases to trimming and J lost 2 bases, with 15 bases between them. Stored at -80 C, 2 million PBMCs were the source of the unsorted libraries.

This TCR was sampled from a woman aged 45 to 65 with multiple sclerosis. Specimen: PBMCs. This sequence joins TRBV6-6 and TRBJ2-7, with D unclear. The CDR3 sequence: CASSSLPNQPYEQYV. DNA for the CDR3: TGTGCCAGCAGTTCTCTCCCCAATCAGCCCTACGAGCAGTACGTC.